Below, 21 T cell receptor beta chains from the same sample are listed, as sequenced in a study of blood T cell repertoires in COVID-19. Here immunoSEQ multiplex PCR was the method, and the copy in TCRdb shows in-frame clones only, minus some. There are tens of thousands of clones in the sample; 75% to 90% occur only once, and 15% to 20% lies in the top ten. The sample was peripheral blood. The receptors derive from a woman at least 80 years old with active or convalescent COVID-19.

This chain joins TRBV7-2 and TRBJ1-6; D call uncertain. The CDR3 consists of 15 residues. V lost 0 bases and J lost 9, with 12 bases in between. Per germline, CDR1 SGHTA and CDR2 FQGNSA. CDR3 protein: CASSLAEGDGSPLHF. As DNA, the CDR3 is TGTGCCAGCAGCTTAGCGGAGGGAGATGGTTCACCCCTCCACTTT.

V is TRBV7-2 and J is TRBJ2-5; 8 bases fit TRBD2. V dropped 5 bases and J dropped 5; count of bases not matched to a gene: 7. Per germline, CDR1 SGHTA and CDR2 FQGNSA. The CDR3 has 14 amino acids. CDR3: CASSLSGGRETQYF. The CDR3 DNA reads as TGTGCCAGCAGCCTAAGCGGGGGTCGTGAGACCCAGTACTTC.

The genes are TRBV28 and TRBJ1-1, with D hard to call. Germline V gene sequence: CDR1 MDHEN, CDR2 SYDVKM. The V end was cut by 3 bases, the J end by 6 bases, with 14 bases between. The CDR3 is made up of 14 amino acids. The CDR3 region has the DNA TGTGCCAGCAGTTTCGGGGTTGGAGGCTCTGAAGCTTTCTTT. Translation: CASSFGVGGSEAFF.

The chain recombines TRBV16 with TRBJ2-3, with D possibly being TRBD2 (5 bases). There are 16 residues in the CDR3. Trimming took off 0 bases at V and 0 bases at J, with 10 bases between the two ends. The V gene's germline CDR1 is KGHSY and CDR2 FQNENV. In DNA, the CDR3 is TGTGCCAGCAGCCAATCAGCGGCCCCTAGCACAGATACGCAGTATTTT. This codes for CASSQSAAPSTDTQYF.

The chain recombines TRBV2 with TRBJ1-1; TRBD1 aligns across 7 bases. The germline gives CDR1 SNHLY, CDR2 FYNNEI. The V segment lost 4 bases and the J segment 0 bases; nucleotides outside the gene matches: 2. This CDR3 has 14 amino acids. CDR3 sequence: CASSAQGMNTEAFF. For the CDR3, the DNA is TGTGCCAGCAGTGCACAGGGGATGAACACTGAAGCTTTCTTT. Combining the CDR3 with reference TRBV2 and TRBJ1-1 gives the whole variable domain EPEVTQTPSHQVTQMGQEVILRCVPISNHLYFYWYRQILGQKVEFLVSFYNNEISEKSEIFDDQFSVERPDGSNFTLKIRSTKLEDSAMYFCASSAQGMNTEAFFGQGTRLTVV.

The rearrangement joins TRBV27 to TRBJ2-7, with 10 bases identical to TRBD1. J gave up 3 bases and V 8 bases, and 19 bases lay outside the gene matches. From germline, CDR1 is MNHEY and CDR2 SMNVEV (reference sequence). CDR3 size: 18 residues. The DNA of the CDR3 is TGTGCCAGCCCTAACGTGGTCGGGACAGGGGTAAAATTCTACGAGCAGTACTTC. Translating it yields CASPNVVGTGVKFYEQYF.

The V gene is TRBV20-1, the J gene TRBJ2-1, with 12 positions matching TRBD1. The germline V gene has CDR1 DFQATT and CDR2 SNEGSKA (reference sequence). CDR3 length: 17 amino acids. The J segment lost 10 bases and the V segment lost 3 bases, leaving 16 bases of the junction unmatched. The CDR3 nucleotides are TGCAGTGCTAGTGGGGACAGGGGGCGGAGGGGAGCTATCGAGCAGTTCTTC. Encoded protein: CSASGDRGRRGAIEQFF.

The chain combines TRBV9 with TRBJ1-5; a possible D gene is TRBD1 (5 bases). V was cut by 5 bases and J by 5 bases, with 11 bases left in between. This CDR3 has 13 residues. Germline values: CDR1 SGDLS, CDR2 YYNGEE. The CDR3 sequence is CASSSGQDQPQHF. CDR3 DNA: TGTGCCAGCAGTTCCGGACAAGATCAGCCCCAGCATTTT.

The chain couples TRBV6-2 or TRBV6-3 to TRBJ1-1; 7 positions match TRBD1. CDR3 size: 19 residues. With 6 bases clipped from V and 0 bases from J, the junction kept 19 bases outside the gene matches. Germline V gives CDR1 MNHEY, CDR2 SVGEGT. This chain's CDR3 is CASSRTGVRVGRMNTEAFF. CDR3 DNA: TGTGCCAGCAGCCGAACAGGGGTGAGGGTTGGGCGGATGAACACTGAAGCTTTCTTT.

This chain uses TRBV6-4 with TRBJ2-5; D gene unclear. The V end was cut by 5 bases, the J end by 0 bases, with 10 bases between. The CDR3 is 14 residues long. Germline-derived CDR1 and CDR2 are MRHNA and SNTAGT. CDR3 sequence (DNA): TGTGCCAGCAGTCCCTTTTCGTACCAAGAGACCCAGTACTTC. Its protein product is CASSPFSYQETQYF.

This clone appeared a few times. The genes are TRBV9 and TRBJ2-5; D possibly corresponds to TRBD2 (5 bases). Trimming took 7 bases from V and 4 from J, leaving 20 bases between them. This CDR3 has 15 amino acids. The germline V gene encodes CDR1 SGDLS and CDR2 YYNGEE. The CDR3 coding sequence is TGTGCCAGCCGGGTAGGGAGCCTGGACTCAGAGACCCAGTACTTC. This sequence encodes CASRVGSLDSETQYF.

In nucleotides, the CDR3 is TGTGCCAGTAGTACCCAGACTAGCGGGAGGGCCCACGGGGAGCTGTTTTTT. It codes for CASSTQTSGRAHGELFF. The chain combines TRBV19 with TRBJ2-2; TRBD2 aligns across 14 bases. Germline V gene sequence: CDR1 LNHDA, CDR2 SQIVND (reference sequence). The CDR3 contains 17 residues. The V and J ends lost 4 bases and 7 bases, in that order; junction bases with no gene match: 8.

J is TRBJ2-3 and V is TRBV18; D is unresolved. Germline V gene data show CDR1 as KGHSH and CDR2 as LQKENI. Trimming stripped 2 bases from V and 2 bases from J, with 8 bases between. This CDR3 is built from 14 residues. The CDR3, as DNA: TGTGCCAGCTCACCAGCAGTTCACACAGATACGCAGTATTTT. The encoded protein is CASSPAVHTDTQYF. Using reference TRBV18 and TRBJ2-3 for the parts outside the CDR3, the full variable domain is NAGVMQNPRHLVRRRGQEARLRCSPMKGHSHVYWYRQLPEEGLKFMVYLQKENIIDESGMPKERFSAEFPKEGPSILRIQQVVRGDSAAYFCASSPAVHTDTQYFGPGTRLTVL.

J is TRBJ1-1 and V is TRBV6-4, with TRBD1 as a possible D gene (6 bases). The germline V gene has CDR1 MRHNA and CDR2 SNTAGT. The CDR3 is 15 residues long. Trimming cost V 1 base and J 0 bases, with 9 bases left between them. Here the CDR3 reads CASSDLGAVNTEAFF. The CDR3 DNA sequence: TGTGCCAGCAGTGACTTGGGGGCGGTGAACACTGAAGCTTTCTTT.

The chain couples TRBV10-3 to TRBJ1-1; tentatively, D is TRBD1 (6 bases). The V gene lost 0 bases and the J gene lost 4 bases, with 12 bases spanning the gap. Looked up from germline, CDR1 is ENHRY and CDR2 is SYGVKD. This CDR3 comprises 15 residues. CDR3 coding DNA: TGTGCCATCAGTGAGTCGGCGGGGGCCAGCACTGAAGCTTTCTTT. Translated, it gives CAISESAGASTEAFF.

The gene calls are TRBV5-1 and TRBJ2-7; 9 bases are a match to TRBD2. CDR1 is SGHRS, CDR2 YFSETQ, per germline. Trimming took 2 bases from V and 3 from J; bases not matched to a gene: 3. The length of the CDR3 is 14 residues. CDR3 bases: TGCGCCAGCAGCTTTGGCGGGGGGGACTACGAGCAGTACTTC. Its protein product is CASSFGGGDYEQYF.

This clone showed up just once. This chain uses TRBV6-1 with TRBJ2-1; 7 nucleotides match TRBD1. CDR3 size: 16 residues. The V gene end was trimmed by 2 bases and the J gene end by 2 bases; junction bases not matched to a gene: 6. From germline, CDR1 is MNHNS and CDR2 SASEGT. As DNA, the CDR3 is TGTGCCAGCAGTGAATCGACAGGGAGAACCTACAATGAGCAGTTCTTC. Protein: CASSESTGRTYNEQFF.

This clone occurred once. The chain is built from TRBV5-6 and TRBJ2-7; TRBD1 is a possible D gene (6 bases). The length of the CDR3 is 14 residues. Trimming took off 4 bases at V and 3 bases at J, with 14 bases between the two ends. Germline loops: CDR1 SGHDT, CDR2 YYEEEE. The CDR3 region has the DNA TGTGCCAGCAGCCCCCAGGGGCAGCTCTACGAGCAGTACTTC. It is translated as CASSPQGQLYEQYF.

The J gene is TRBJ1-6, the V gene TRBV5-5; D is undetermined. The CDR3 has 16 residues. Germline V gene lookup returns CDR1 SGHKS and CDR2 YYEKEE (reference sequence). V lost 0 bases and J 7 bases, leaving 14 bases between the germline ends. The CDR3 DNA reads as TGTGCCAGCAGCTTGGCGGGTTCTCACTCGAATTCACCCCTCCACTTT. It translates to CASSLAGSHSNSPLHF.

The CDR3 reads CASSLSRGGTYEQYF. DNA for the CDR3: TGTGCCAGCAGCTTATCGCGGGGGGGGACTTACGAGCAGTACTTC. This sequence joins TRBV7-8 and TRBJ2-7; 9 nucleotides align to TRBD2. Germline assignment: CDR1 SGHVS and CDR2 FQNEAQ. V was clipped by 2 bases and J by 4 bases; unmatched bases: 6. This CDR3 has 15 amino acids.

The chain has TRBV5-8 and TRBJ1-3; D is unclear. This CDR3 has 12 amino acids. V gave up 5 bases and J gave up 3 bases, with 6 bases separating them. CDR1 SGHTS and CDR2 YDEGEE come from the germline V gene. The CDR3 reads CASSLIGNTIYF. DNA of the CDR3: TGTGCCAGCAGTTTAATTGGAAACACCATATATTTT.